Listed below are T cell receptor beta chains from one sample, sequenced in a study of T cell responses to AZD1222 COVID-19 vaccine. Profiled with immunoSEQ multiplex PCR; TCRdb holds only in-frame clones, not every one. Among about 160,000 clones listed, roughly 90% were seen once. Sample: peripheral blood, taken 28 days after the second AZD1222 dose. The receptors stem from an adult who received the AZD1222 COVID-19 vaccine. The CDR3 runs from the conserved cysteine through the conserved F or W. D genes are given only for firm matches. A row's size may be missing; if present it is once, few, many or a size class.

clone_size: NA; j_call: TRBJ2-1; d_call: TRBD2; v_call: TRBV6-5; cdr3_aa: CASTTGGREQFF; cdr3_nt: TGTGCCAGCACCACGGGGGGAAGGGAGCAGTTCTTC
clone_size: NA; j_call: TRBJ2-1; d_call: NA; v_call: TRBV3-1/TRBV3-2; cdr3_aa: CASSQEGPGGTYSYNEQFF; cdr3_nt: TGTGCCAGCAGCCAAGAAGGCCCGGGGGGCACTTACTCCTACAATGAGCAGTTCTTC
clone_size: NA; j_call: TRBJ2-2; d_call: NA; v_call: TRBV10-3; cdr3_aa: CAISDSISNTGELFF; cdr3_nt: TGTGCCATCAGTGATTCGATATCGAACACCGGGGAGCTGTTTTTT
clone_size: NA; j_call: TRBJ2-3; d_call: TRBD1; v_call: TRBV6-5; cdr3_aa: CASSYGGTGKLDTQYF; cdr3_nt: TGTGCCAGCAGTTACGGCGGGACAGGGAAGTTGGATACGCAGTATTTT
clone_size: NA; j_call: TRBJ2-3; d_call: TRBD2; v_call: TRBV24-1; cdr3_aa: CATSQGLADTDTQYF; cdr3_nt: TGTGCCACCAGCCAGGGACTAGCGGACACAGATACGCAGTATTTT
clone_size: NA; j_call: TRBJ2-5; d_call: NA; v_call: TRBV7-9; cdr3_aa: CASSFGTAQETQYF; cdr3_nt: TGTGCCAGCAGCTTCGGGACTGCTCAAGAGACCCAGTACTTC
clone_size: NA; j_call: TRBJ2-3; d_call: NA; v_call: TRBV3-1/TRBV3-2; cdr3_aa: CASSPDGLSDTQYF; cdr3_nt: TGTGCCAGCAGCCCGGACGGGCTCTCGGATACGCAGTATTTT
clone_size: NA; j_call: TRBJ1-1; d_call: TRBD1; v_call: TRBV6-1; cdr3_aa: CASSEGTGATEAFF; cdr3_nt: TGTGCCAGCAGTGAAGGGACAGGGGCTACTGAAGCTTTCTTT
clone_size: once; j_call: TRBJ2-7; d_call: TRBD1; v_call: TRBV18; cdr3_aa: CASSTTGGVYEQYF; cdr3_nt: TGTGCCAGCTCGACGACAGGGGGCGTTTACGAGCAGTACTTC
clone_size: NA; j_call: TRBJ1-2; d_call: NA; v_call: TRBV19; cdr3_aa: CASRKGGTDDYGYTF; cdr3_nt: TGTGCCAGTCGAAAGGGTGGAACGGATGACTATGGCTACACCTTC
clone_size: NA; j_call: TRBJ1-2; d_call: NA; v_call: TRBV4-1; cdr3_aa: CASSQERLPGGYTF; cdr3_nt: TGCGCCAGCAGCCAAGAGCGACTCCCCGGGGGCTACACCTTC
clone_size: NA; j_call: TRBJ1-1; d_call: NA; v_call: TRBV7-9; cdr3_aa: CASSQSGYEAFF; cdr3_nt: TGTGCCAGCAGCCAAAGCGGTTATGAAGCTTTCTTT
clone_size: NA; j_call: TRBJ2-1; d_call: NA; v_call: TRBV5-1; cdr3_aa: CASSLEFGNEQFF; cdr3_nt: TGCGCCAGCAGCTTGGAATTCGGCAATGAGCAGTTCTTC
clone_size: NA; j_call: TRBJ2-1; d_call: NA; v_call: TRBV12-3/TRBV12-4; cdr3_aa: CASSFQGPEQFF; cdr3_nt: TGTGCCAGCAGTTTCCAGGGGCCTGAGCAGTTCTTC
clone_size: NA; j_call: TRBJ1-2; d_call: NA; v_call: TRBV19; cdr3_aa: CASSILQNYGYTF; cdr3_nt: TGTGCCAGTAGTATACTACAAAACTATGGCTACACCTTC
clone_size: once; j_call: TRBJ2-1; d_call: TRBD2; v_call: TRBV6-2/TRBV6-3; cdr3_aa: CASSYAGDGEQFF; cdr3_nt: TGTGCCAGCAGTTACGCGGGGGACGGTGAGCAGTTCTTC
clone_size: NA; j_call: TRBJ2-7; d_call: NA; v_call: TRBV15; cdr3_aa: CATSNGASYEQYF; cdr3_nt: TGTGCCACCAGCAACGGGGCTTCCTACGAGCAGTACTTC
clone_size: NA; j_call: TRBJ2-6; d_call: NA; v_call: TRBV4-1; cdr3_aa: CASSQGAWGANVLTF; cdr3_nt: TGCGCCAGCAGCCAAGGGGCTTGGGGGGCCAACGTCCTGACTTTC
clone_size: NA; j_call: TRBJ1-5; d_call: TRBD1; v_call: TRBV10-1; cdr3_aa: CASSGGQNQPQHF; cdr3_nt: TGCGCCAGCAGCGGGGGACAGAATCAGCCCCAGCATTTT
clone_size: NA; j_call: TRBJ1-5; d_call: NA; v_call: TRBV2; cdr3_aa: CASSVPGRYSNQPQHF; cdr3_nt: TGTGCCAGCAGCGTTCCGGGACGCTATAGCAATCAGCCCCAGCATTTT
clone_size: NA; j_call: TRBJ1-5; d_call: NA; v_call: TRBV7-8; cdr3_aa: CASSLRTIQPQHF; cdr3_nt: TGTGCCAGCAGCTTGCGTACGATTCAGCCCCAGCATTTT
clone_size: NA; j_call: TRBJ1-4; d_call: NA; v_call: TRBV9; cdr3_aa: CASSPSGTPNEKLFF; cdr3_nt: TGTGCCAGCAGCCCCTCCGGGACACCTAATGAAAAACTGTTTTTT
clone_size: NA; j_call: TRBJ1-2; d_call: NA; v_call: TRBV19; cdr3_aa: CASSSSNRNLYGYTF; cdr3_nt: TGTGCCAGTAGTTCCTCTAACAGGAACCTTTATGGCTACACCTTC
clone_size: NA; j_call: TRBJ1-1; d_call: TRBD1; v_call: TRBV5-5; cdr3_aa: CASSRIPGQGNTEAFF; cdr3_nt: TGTGCCAGCAGCCGTATTCCGGGACAGGGGAACACTGAAGCTTTCTTT
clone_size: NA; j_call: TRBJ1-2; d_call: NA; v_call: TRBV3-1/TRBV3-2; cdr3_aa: CASSHRGGYTF; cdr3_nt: TGTGCCAGCAGCCACAGGGGTGGCTACACCTTC
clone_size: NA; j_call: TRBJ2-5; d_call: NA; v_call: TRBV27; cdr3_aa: CASSFGGTQYF; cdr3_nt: TGTGCCAGCAGTTTTGGGGGGACCCAGTACTTC
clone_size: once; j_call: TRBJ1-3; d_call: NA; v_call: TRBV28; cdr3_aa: CASSLSGTHSGNTIYF; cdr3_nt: TGTGCCAGCAGTTTGTCAGGGACTCACTCTGGAAACACCATATATTTT